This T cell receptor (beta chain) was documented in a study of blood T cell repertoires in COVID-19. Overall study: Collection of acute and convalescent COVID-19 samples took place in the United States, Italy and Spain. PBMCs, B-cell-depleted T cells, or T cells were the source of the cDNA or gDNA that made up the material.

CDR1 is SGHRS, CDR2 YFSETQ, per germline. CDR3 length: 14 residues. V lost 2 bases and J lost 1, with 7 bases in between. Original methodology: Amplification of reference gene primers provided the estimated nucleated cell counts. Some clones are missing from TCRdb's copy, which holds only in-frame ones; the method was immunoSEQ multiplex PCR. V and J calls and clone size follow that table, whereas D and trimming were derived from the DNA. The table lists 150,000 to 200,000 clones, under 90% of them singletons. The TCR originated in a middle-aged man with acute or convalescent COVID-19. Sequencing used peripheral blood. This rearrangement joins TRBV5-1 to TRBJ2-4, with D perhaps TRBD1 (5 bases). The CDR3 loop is CASSLGVAKNIQYF. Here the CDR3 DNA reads TGCGCCAGCAGCTTAGGGGTTGCCAAAAACATTCAGTACTTC.